These 8 T cell receptor beta chains were sequenced from one sample in a study of T cell responses to AZD1222 COVID-19 vaccine. Assay: immunoSEQ multiplex PCR; the TCRdb copy retains only in-frame clones and omits some. The table lists about 120,000 clones, roughly nine tenths of them singletons. Source: peripheral blood, taken on day 0 of AZD1222 vaccination. These receptors all come from an adult in good health.

The chain links TRBV9 to TRBJ1-4; D remains ambiguous. CDR1 is SGDLS, CDR2 YYNGEE, per germline. V shed 0 bases and J shed 8 bases, with 14 bases lying between them. CDR3 length equals 15 residues. The CDR3 nucleotides are TGTGCCAGCAGCGTAGGCCCCGTCCGGGAAGAAAAACTGTTTTTT. Translating it yields CASSVGPVREEKLFF.

The chain joins TRBV21-1 to TRBJ1-2. TRBV21-1 is shown as a pseudogene. There are 16 residues in the CDR3. The chain's CDR3 is CASSKGSIGTLDGYTF. For the CDR3, the DNA is TGTGCCAGCAGCAAAGGGTCGATCGGGACGTTAGATGGCTACACCTTC.

This clone has only one observation. The rearrangement uses TRBV9 and TRBJ2-3; TRBD2 matches at 9 bases. There are 15 residues in the CDR3. Germline trimming cut 0 bases from V and 2 bases from J; bases unmatched to any gene: 1. Germline CDR1 is SGDLS and CDR2 is YYNGEE. CDR3 in amino acids: CASSVVAGVTDTQYF. CDR3 DNA sequence: TGTGCCAGCAGCGTAGTAGCGGGGGTCACAGATACGCAGTATTTT.

The gene calls are TRBV4-1 and TRBJ1-6; the D gene is possibly TRBD1 (5 bases). Germline V CDR1 and CDR2: MGHRA, YSYEKL. Trimming took 2 bases from V and 10 from J, leaving 15 bases between them. The CDR3 is 15 amino acids. The CDR3 DNA reads TGCGCCAGCAGCCAACCCGACAGCAGCGGATCACCCCTCCACTTT. Its protein product is CASSQPDSSGSPLHF.

The chain couples TRBV2 to TRBJ1-2; the D is unclear. The V end lost 8 bases, the J end lost 4 bases, and 8 bases lay between the germline ends. Germline V gene lookup returns CDR1 SNHLY and CDR2 FYNNEI. The CDR3 has 11 amino acids. The CDR3 loop is CASAISYGYTF. In DNA, the CDR3 is TGTGCCAGCGCGATCTCCTATGGCTACACCTTC. The full variable domain, completed using reference TRBV2 and TRBJ1-2, is EPEVTQTPSHQVTQMGQEVILRCVPISNHLYFYWYRQILGQKVEFLVSFYNNEISEKSEIFDDQFSVERPDGSNFTLKIRSTKLEDSAMYFCASAISYGYTFGSGTRLTVV.

The V gene is TRBV6-5, the J gene TRBJ1-1; possible D gene TRBD1, 6 bases. CDR3 length: 14 residues. V was clipped by 9 bases and J by 5 bases, with 19 bases between them. Germline V gene sequence: CDR1 MNHEY, CDR2 SVGAGI. The CDR3 nucleotides read TGTGCCAGTAAGAAGTGGGGGCAAGGTACTGAAGCTTTCTTT. It specifies CASKKWGQGTEAFF.

The chain joins TRBV27 to TRBJ2-2; D is unclear. Trimming cost V 3 bases and J 1 base, with 6 bases left between them. Per the germline V gene, CDR1 is MNHEY and CDR2 is SMNVEV (reference sequence). The CDR3 runs to 14 residues. CDR3 sequence: CASSFGVNTGELFF. The CDR3, as DNA: TGTGCCAGCAGTTTTGGAGTGAACACCGGGGAGCTGTTTTTT.

The DNA of the CDR3 is TGTGCCAGCAGCGTAGTGGTTAACACTGAAGCTTTCTTT. This codes for CASSVVVNTEAFF. The V gene is TRBV9, the J gene TRBJ1-1; no reliable D call. Germline CDR1 and CDR2: SGDLS and YYNGEE. The CDR3 is made up of 13 amino acids. The V end lost 0 bases, the J end lost 2 bases, and 5 bases lay between the germline ends. Supplemented by reference TRBV9 and TRBJ1-1, the full variable domain reads DSGVTQTPKHLITATGQRVTLRCSPRSGDLSVYWYQQSLDQGLQFLIQYYNGEERAKGNILERFSAQQFPDLHSELNLSSLELGDSALYFCASSVVVNTEAFFGQGTRLTVV.